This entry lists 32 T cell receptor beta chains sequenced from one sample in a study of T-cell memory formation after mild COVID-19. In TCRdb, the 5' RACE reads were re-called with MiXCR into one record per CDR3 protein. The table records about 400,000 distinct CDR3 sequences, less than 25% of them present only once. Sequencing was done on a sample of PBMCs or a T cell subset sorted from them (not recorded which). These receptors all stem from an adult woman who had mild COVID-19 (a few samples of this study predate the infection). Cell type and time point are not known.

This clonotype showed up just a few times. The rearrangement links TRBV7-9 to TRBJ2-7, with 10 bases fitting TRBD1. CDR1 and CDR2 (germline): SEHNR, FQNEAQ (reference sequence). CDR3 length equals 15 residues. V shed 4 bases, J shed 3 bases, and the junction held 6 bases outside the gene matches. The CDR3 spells CASSSRGDRGYEQYF. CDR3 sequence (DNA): TGTGCCAGCAGCTCTCGAGGGGACAGGGGCTACGAGCAGTACTTC.

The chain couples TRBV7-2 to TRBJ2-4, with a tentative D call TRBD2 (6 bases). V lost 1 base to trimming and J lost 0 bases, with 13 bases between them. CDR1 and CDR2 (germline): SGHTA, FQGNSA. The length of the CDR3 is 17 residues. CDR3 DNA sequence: TGTGCCAGCAGCTTAGGAGGCCTAGCGCCAGCCAAAAACATTCAGTACTTC. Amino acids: CASSLGGLAPAKNIQYF. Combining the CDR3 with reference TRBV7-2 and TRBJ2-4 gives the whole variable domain GAGVSQSPSNKVTEKGKDVELRCDPISGHTALYWYRQSLGQGLEFLIYFQGNSAPDKSGLPSDRFSAERTGGSVSTLTIQRTQQEDSAVYLCASSLGGLAPAKNIQYFGAGTRLSVL.

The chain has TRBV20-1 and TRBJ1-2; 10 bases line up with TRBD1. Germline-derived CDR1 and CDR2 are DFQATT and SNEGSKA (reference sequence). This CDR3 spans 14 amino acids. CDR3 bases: TGCCGACTGACAGGGGGCGCGACTAACTATGGCTACACCTTC. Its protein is CRLTGGATNYGYTF.

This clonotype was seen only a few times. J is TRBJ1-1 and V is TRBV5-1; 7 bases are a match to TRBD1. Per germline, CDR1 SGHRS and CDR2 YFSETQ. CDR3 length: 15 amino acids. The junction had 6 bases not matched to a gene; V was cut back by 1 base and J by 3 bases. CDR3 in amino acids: CASSLFNRGYTEAFF. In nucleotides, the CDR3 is TGCGCCAGCAGCTTGTTTAACAGGGGTTACACTGAAGCTTTCTTT.

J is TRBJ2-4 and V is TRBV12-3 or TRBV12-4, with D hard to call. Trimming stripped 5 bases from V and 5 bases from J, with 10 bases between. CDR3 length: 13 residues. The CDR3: CASSRATQNIQYF. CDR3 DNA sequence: TGTGCCAGCAGTAGAGCCACGCAAAACATTCAGTACTTC.

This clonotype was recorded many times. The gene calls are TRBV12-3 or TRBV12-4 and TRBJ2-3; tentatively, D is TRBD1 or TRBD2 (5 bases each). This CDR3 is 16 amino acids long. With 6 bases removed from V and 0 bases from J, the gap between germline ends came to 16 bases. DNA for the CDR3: TGTGCCAGCAGGGGGACCTGGCGGTATAGCACAGATACGCAGTATTTT. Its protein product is CASRGTWRYSTDTQYF.

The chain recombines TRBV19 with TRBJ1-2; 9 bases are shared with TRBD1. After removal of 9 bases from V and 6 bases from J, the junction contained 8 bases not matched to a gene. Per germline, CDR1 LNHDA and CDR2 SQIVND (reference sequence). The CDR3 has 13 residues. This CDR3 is CASLPRQGDGYTF. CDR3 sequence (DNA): TGTGCCAGCTTGCCCCGACAGGGGGATGGCTACACCTTC. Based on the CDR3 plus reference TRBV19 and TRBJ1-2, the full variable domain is DGGITQSPKYLFRKEGQNVTLSCEQNLNHDAMYWYRQDPGQGLRLIYYSQIVNDFQKGDIAEGYSVSREKKESFPLTVTSAQKNPTAFYLCASLPRQGDGYTFGSGTRLTVV.

The DNA for the CDR3 is TGCAGTGCAACAATCCGGGACAGGGAAGGGAGAGAGACCCAGTACTTC. Residues: CSATIRDREGRETQYF. The chain employs TRBV20-1 and TRBJ2-5; TRBD1 matches 9 bases. With 6 bases clipped from V and 4 bases from J, the junction kept 15 bases outside the gene matches. CDR3 length: 16 amino acids. Germline lookup yields CDR1 DFQATT and CDR2 SNEGSKA (reference sequence).

The CDR3 DNA is TGTGCTAGTGGTCCGGGACAGGGATTTGAAAAACTGTTTTTT. Encoded protein: CASGPGQGFEKLFF. The V gene is TRBV12-5, the J gene TRBJ1-4, with 9 bases identical to TRBD1. The CDR3 sequence is 14 residues long. Trimming took 5 bases from V and 7 from J; bases not matched to a gene: 5. Germline V gene data show CDR1 as LGHNT and CDR2 as FRNRAP.

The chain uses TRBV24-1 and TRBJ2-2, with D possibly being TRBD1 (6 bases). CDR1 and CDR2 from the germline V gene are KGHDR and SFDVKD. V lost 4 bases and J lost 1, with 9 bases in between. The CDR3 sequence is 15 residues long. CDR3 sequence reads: CATSDTGQNTGELFF. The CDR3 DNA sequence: TGTGCCACCAGTGACACGGGACAGAACACCGGGGAGCTGTTTTTT.

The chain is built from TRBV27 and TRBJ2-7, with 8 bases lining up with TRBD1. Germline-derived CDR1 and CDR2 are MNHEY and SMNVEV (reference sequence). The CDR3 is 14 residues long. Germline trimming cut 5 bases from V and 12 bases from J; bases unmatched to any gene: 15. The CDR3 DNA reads TGTGCCAGCAGTGATGATGGACAGGGAGTTTGCTTGTACTTC. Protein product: CASSDDGQGVCLYF.

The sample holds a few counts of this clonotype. CDR3 sequence: CSARRPGGQGYGYTF. The CDR3 DNA sequence: TGCAGTGCTAGGCGACCGGGAGGACAGGGATATGGCTACACCTTC. The chain links TRBV20-1 to TRBJ1-2; 8 bases agree with TRBD1. The V segment lost 3 bases and the J segment 5 bases; nucleotides outside the gene matches: 11. Germline V gene lookup returns CDR1 DFQATT and CDR2 SNEGSKA (reference sequence). The CDR3 has 15 residues.

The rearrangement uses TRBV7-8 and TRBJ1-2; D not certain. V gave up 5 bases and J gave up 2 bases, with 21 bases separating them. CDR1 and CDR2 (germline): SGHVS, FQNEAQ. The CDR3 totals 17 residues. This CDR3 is CASSGWSATGSNYGYTF. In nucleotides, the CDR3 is TGTGCCAGCAGCGGATGGTCGGCTACCGGGTCGAACTATGGCTACACCTTC.

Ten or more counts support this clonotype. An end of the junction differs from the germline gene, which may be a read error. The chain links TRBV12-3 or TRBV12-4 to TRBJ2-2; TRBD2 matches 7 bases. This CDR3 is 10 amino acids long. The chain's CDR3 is CASRGGELFF. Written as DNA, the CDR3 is TGTGCCAGCAGGGGGGGGGAGCTTTTCTTT.

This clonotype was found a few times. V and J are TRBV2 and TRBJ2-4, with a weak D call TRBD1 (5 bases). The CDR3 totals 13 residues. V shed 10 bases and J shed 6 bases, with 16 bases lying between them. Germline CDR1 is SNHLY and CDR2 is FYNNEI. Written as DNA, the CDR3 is TGTGCCACCGCCGAAGGGGTCCTAAACATTCAGTACTTC. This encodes CATAEGVLNIQYF. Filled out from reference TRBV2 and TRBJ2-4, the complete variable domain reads EPEVTQTPSHQVTQMGQEVILRCVPISNHLYFYWYRQILGQKVEFLVSFYNNEISEKSEIFDDQFSVERPDGSNFTLKIRSTKLEDSAMYFCATAEGVLNIQYFGAGTRLSVL.

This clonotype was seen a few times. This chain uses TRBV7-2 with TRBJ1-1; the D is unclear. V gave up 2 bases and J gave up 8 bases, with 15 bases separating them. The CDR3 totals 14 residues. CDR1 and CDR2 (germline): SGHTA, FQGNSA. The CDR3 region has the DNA TGTGCCAGCAGCTTATTCGTACACCTCGACGAAGCTTTCTTT. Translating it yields CASSLFVHLDEAFF.

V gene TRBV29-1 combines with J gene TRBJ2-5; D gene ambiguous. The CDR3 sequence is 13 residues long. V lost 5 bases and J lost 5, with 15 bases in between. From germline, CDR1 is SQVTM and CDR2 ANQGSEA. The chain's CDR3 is CSVTEPPRETQYF. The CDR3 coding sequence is TGCAGCGTTACGGAACCCCCCCGGGAGACCCAGTACTTC.

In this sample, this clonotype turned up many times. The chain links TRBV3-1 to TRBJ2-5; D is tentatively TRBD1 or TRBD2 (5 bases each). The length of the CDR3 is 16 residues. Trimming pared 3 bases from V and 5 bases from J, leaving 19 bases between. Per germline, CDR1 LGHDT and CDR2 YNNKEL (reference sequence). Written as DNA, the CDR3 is TGTGCCAGCAGCCACTCCCCAGGGCTAGCTTCTGAGACCCAGTACTTC. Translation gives CASSHSPGLASETQYF.

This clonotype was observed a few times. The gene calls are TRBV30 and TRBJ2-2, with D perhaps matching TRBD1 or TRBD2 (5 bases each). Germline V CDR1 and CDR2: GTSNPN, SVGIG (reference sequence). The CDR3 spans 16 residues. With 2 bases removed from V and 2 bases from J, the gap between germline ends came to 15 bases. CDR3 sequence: CAWSLDGTVNTGELFF. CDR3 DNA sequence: TGTGCCTGGAGTCTAGATGGGACGGTAAACACCGGGGAGCTGTTTTTT.

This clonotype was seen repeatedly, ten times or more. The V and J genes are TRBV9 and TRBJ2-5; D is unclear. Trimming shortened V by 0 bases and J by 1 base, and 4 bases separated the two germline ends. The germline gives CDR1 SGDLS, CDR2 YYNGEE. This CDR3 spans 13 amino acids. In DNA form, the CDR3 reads TGTGCCAGCAGCGTAGGGGGCCAAGAGACCCAGTACTTC. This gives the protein CASSVGGQETQYF.

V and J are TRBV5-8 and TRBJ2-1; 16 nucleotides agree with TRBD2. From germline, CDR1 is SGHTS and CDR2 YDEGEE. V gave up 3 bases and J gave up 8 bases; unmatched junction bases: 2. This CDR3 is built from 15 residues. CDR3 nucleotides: TGTGCCAGCAGCTGGGGACTAGCGGGAGGGGATGAGCAGTTCTTC. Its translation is CASSWGLAGGDEQFF.

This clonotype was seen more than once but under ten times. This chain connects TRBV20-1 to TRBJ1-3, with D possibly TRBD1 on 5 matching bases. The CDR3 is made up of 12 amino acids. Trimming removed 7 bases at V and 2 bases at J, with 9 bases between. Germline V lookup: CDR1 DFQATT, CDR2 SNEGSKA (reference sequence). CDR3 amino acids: CSGVGPGNTIYF. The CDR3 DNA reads TGCAGTGGAGTGGGGCCTGGAAACACCATATATTTT.

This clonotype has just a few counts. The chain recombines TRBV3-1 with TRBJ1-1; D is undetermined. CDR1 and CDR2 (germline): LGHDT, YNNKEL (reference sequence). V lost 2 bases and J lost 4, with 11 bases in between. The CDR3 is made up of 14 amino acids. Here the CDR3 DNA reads TGTGCCAGCAGCCAACACAATGGAGGCACTGAAGCTTTCTTT. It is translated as CASSQHNGGTEAFF.

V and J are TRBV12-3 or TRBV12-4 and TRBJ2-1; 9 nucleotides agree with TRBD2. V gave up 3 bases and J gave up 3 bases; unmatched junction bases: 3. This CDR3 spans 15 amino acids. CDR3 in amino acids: CASSFLAGFYNEQFF. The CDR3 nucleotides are TGTGCCAGCAGTTTCCTAGCGGGATTCTACAATGAGCAGTTCTTC.

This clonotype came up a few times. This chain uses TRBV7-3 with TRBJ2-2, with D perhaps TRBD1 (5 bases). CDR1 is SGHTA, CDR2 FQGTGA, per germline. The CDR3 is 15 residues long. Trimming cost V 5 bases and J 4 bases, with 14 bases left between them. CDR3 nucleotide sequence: TGTGCCAGCAGCCCCAGGGTCGATGGCACCGGGGAGCTGTTTTTT. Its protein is CASSPRVDGTGELFF.

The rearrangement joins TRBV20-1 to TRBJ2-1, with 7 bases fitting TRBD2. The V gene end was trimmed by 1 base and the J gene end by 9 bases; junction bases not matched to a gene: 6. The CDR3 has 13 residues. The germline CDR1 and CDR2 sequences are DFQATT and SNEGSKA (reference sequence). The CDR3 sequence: CSARVRGKGEQFF. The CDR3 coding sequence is TGCAGTGCTAGAGTGCGGGGGAAGGGTGAGCAGTTCTTC.

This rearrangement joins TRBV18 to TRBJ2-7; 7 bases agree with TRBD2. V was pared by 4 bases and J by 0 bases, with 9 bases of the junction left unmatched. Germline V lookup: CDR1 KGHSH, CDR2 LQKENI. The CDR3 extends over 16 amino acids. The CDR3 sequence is CASSLERDPPSYEQYF. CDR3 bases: TGTGCCAGCTCACTGGAGCGGGACCCACCCTCCTACGAGCAGTACTTC.

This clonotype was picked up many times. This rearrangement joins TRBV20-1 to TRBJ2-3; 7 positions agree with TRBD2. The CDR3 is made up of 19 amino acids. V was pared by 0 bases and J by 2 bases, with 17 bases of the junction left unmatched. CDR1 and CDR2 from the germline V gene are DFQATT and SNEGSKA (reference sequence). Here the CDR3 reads CSARDVRRSGVYSTDTQYF. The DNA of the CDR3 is TGCAGTGCTAGAGATGTAAGGCGAAGCGGGGTTTATTCCACAGATACGCAGTATTTT.

The CDR3 here is CASSDTSGGELGAKNIQYF. The CDR3 DNA is TGTGCCAGCAGTGACACTAGCGGGGGGGAACTCGGGGCCAAAAACATTCAGTACTTC. The J gene is TRBJ2-4, the V gene TRBV9; 13 bases are shared with TRBD2. The V gene end was trimmed by 5 bases and the J gene end by 1 base; junction bases not matched to a gene: 12. CDR3 size: 19 residues. Germline V gene sequence: CDR1 SGDLS, CDR2 YYNGEE.

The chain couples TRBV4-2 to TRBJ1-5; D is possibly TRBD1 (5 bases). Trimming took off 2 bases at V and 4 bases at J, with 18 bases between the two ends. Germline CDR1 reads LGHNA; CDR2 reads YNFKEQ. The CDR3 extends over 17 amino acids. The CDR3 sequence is CASSQSRARGENQPQHF. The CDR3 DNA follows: TGTGCCAGCAGCCAAAGCAGGGCGCGAGGAGAGAATCAGCCCCAGCATTTT.

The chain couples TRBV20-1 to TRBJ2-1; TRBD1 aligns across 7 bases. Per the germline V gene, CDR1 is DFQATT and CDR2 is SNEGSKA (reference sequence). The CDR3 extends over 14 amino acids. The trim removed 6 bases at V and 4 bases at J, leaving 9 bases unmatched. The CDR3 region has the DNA TGCAGTGCCCTAACTAGGGGGCTTTACAATGAGCAGTTCTTC. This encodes CSALTRGLYNEQFF.

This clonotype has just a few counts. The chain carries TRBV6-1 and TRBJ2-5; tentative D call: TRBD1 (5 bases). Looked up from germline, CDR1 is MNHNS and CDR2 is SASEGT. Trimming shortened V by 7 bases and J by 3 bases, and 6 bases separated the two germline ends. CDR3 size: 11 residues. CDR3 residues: CASTGKETQYF. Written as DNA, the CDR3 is TGTGCCAGCACAGGGAAAGAGACCCAGTACTTC.